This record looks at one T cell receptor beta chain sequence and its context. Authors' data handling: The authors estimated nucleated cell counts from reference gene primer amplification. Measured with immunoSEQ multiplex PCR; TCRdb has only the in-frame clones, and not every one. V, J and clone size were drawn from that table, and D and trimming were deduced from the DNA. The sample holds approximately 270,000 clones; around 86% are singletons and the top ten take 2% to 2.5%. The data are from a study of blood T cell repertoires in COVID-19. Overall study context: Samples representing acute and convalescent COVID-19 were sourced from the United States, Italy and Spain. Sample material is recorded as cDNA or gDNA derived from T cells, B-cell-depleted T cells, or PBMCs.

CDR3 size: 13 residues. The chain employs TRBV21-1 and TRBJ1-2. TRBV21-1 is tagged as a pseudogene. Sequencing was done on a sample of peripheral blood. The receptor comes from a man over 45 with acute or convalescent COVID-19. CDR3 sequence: CASSKGREGGYTF. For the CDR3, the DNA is TGTGCCAGCAGCAAAGGCAGGGAGGGTGGCTACACCTTC.